This T cell receptor (beta chain) originates from a study of blood T cell repertoires in COVID-19. Study details: Italy, Spain and the United States were the sources of the convalescent and acute COVID-19 samples. T cells, B-cell-depleted T cells, or PBMCs provided the cDNA or gDNA that served as material.

Trimming took 8 bases from V and 0 from J, leaving 10 bases between them. Germline assignment: CDR1 KGHSH and CDR2 LQKENI. The CDR3 runs to 13 residues. How the authors handled the data: Estimation of nucleated cell counts was performed using reference gene primer amplification. Sequencing used immunoSEQ multiplex PCR; TCRdb keeps in-frame clones, though not all of them. V and J calls and clone size are those listed in that table; D and trimming were worked out from the DNA. The sample includes about 130,000 clones, 70% to 80% of them seen just once. The chain links TRBV18 to TRBJ1-1; D might be TRBD1 (6 bases). This TCR was sampled from a human donor in a cohort sampled during active COVID-19. The sample was peripheral blood. In DNA, the CDR3 is TGTGCCAGCAGCGGGGGCATGAACACTGAAGCTTTCTTT. Amino acids: CASSGGMNTEAFF.